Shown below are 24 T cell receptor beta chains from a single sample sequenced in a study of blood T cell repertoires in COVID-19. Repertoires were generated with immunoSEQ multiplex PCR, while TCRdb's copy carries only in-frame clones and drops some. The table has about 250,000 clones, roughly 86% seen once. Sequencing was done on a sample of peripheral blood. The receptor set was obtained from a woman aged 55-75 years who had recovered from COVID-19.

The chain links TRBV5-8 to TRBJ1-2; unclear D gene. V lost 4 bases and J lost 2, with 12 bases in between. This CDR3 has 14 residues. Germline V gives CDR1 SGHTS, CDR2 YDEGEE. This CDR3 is CASSPGTGNYGYTF. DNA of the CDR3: TGTGCCAGCAGCCCGGGAACGGGGAACTATGGCTACACCTTC. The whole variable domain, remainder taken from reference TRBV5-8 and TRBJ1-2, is EAGVTQSPTHLIKTRGQQATLRCSPISGHTSVYWYQQALGLGLQFLLWYDEGEERNRGNFPPRFSGRQFPNYSSELNVNALELEDSALYLCASSPGTGNYGYTFGSGTRLTVV.

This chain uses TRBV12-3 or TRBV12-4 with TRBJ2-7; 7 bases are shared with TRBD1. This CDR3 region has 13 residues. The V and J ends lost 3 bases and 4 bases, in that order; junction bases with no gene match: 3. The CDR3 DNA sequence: TGTGCCAGCAGTTTTTCGGGACAGTACGAGCAGTACTTC. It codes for CASSFSGQYEQYF.

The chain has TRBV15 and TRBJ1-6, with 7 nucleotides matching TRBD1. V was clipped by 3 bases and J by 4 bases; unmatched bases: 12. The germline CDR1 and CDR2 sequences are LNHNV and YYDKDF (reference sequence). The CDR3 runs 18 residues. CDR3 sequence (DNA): TGTGCCACCAGCAGGACTAGAGATCAGGGACAGTATAATTCACCCCTCCACTTT. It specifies CATSRTRDQGQYNSPLHF.

DNA of the CDR3: TGTGCCAGCAGCCAGGACATTGCTACAGCTCATAATTCACCCCTCCACTTT. Amino acids: CASSQDIATAHNSPLHF. This chain joins TRBV14 and TRBJ1-6, with D maybe TRBD1 (5 bases). Looked up from germline, CDR1 is SGHDN and CDR2 is FVKESK. CDR3 length: 17 residues. V lost 3 bases and J lost 5, with 17 bases in between.

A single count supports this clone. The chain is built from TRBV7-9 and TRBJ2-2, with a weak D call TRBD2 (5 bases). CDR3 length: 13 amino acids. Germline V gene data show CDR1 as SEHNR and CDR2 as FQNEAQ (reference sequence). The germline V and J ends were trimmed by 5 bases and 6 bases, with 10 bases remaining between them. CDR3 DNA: TGTGCCAGCAGCCCGGGATCGGCCGGGGAGCTGTTTTTT. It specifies CASSPGSAGELFF.

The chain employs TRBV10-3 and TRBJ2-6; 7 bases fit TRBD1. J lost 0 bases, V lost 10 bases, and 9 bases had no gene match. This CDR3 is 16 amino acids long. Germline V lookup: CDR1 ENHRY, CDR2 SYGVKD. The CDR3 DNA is TGTGCCACGAGGGACAGCCCCGACTCTGGGGCCAACGTCCTGACTTTC. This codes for CATRDSPDSGANVLTF.

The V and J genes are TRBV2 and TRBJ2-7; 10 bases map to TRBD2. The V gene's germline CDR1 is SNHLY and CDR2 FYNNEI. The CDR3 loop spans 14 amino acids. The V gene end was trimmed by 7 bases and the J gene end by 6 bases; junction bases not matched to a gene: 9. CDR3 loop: CASNSGGQEAEQYF. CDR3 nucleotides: TGTGCCAGCAATAGCGGGGGGCAGGAGGCCGAGCAGTACTTC.

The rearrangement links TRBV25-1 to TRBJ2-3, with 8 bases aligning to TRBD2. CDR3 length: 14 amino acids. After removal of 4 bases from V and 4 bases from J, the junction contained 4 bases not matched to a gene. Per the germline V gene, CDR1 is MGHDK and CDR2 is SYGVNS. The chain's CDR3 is CASSVGGAADTQYF. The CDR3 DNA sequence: TGTGCCAGCAGTGTCGGGGGGGCCGCAGATACGCAGTATTTT.

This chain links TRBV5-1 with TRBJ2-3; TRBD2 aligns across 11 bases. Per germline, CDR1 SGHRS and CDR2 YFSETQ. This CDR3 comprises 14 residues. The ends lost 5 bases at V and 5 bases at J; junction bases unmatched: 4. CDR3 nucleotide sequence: TGCGCCAGCAGGCCGACTAGCGGGATAGATACGCAGTATTTT. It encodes CASRPTSGIDTQYF.

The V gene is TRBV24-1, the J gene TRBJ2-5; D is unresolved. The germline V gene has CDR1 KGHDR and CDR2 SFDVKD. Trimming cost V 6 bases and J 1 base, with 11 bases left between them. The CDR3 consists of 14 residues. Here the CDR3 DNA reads TGTGCCACCAGTAACGCGGCAGCCCAAGAGACCCAGTACTTC. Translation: CATSNAAAQETQYF.

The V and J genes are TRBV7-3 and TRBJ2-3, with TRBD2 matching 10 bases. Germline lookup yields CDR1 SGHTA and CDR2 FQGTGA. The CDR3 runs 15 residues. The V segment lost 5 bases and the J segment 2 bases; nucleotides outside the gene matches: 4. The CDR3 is CASSLLAGYTDTQYF. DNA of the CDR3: TGTGCCAGCAGCCTACTAGCGGGGTACACAGATACGCAGTATTTT.

The CDR3 spells CASSTGTGGWEAFF. The CDR3 region has the DNA TGTGCCAGCAGCACCGGGACAGGAGGATGGGAAGCTTTCTTT. This chain uses TRBV9 with TRBJ1-1; 8 nucleotides line up with TRBD1. Germline V gene data show CDR1 as SGDLS and CDR2 as YYNGEE. After removal of 4 bases from V and 8 bases from J, the junction contained 10 bases not matched to a gene. The CDR3 has 14 amino acids.

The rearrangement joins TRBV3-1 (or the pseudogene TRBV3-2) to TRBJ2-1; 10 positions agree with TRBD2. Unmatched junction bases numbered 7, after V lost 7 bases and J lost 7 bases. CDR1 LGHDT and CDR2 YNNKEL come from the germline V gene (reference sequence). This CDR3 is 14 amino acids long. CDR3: CASNKRGGRNEQFF. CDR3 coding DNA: TGTGCCAGCAATAAGCGGGGGGGCCGAAATGAGCAGTTCTTC.

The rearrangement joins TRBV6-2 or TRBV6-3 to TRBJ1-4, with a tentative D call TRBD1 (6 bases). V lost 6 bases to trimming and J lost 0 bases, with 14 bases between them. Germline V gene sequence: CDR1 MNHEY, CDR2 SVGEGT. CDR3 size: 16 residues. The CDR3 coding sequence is TGTGCCAGCAGCTCTAGAAGGACAGCAACTAATGAAAAACTGTTTTTT. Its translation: CASSSRRTATNEKLFF.

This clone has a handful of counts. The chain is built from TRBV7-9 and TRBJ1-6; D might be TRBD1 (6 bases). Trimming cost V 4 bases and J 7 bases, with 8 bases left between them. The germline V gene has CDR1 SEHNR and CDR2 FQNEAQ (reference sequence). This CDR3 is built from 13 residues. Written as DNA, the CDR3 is TGTGCCAGCAGCTCCCAGGGGAATTCACCCCTCCACTTT. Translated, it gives CASSSQGNSPLHF.

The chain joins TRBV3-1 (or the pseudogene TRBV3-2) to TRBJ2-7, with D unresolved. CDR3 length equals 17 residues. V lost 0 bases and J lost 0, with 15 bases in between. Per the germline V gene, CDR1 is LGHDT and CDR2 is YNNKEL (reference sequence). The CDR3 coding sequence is TGTGCCAGCAGCCAAGACTTGGTCGGCGGATACTCCTACGAGCAGTACTTC. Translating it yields CASSQDLVGGYSYEQYF.

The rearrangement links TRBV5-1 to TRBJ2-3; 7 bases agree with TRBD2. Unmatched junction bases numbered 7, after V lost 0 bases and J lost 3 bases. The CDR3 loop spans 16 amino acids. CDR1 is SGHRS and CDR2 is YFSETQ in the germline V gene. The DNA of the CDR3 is TGCGCCAGCAGCTTGGTCCCGGGGGGAAGAACAGATACGCAGTATTTT. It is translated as CASSLVPGGRTDTQYF.

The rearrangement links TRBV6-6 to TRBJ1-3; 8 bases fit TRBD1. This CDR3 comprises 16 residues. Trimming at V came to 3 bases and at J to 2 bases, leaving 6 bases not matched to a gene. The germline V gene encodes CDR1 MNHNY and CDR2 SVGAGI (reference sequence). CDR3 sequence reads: CASSYWQGATGNTIYF. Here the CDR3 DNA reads TGTGCCAGCAGTTATTGGCAGGGGGCTACTGGAAACACCATATATTTT.

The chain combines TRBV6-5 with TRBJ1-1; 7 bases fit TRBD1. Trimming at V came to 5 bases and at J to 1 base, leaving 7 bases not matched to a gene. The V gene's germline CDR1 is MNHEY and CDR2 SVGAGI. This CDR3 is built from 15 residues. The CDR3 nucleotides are TGTGCCAGCAGTAACCCCGGGACAGCGAACACTGAAGCTTTCTTT. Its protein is CASSNPGTANTEAFF.

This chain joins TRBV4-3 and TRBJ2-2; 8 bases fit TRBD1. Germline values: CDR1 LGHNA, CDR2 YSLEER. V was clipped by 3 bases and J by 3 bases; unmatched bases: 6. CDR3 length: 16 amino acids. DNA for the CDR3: TGCGCCAGCAGCCACACAGGGGGAACGGACACCGGGGAGCTGTTTTTT. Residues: CASSHTGGTDTGELFF.

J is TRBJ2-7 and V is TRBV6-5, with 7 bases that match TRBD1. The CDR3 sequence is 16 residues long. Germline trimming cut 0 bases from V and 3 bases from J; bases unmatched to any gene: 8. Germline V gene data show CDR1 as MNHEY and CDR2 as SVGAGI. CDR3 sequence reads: CASSYSGDSPNYEQYF. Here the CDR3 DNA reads TGTGCCAGCAGTTACTCGGGGGACAGCCCCAACTACGAGCAGTACTTC.

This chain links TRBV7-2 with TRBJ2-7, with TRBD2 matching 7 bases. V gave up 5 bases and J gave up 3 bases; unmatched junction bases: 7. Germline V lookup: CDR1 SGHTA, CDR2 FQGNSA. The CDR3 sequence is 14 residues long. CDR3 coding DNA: TGTGCCAGCAGCCCGAACCGGGGGGTCTACGAGCAGTACTTC. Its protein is CASSPNRGVYEQYF.

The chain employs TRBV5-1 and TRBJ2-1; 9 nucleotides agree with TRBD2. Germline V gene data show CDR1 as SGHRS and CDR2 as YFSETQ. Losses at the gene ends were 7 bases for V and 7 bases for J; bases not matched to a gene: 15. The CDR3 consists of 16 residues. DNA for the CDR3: TGCGCCAGCCGTAAATTCGGTCTAGCGGGGATTAATGAGCAGTTCTTC. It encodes CASRKFGLAGINEQFF.

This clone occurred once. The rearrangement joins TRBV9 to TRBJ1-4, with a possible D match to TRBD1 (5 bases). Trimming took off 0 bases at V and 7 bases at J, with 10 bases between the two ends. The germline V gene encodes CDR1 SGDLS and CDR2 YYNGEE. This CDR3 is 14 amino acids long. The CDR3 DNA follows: TGTGCCAGCAGCGTAGGGGGACTGGGTGAAAAACTGTTTTTT. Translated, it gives CASSVGGLGEKLFF.